A single T cell receptor (beta chain) is shown here with its context. The antigen remains undetermined. In the authors' methods: ImmunoSEQ only sent back junction sequences with no quality scores, so filtering was done differently. The repertoire was sequenced with immunoSEQ multiplex PCR; TCRdb's copy has only in-frame clones and lacks some. The V and J calls and clone size were taken over from that table, and D and trimming were inferred from the DNA. The repertoire holds about 640,000 clones, 60% to 80% seen once, with approximately 1.8% in the top ten. Germline V gives CDR1 LNHNV, CDR2 YYDKDF (reference sequence). This CDR3 has 13 residues. Trimming at V came to 4 bases and at J to 3 bases, leaving 1 base not matched to a gene. The data were obtained in a study of shared clonotypes between healthy human individuals. Overall study results and limits: Lower generation probabilities were found for non-shared clonotypes than for those shared by all four donors. Naive subsets usually exceeded memory subsets in estimated richness.

The specimen was memory CD4+ T cells sorted from blood. Subset here: CD45RA-negative fraction. This chain uses TRBV15 with TRBJ1-2, with 8 bases lining up with TRBD1. This receptor was taken from a woman aged 30 to 39 in good health. The CDR3 reads CATSMTGDYGYTF. In DNA form, the CDR3 reads TGTGCCACCAGCATGACAGGGGACTATGGCTACACCTTC.